A selection of T cell receptor beta chains follows, all from one sample in a study of graft-versus-host responses after intestinal transplantation. Here immunoSEQ multiplex PCR was the method, and the copy in TCRdb shows in-frame clones only, minus some. The sample records about 15,000 clones, roughly a third being singletons. This specimen consisted of alloreactive CD4+ T cells from a mixed lymphocyte reaction culture, obtained before intestinal transplant. The receptors come from a human patient who received an intestinal transplant. CDR3s include the opening cysteine and the closing phenylalanine or tryptophan. The D gene is left open where the match is weak. Clone sizes are given selectively: once, few, many, or a class where the clone is expanded.

>TRBV7-9|few|-|TRBJ2-2
CASSFVGAGELFF
TGTGCCAGCAGCTTCGTGGGGGCCGGGGAGCTGTTTTTT
>TRBV7-3|-|-|TRBJ2-3
CASSLSSGAQYF
TGTGCCAGCAGCTTATCCAGCGGCGCGCAGTATTTT
>TRBV6-6|-|-|TRBJ2-3
CASSPGWGADTQYF
TGTGCCAGCAGTCCCGGTTGGGGTGCAGATACGCAGTATTTT
>TRBV9|few|-|TRBJ1-2
CASSVDGGRYYGYTF
TGTGCCAGCAGCGTAGATGGGGGGCGCTACTATGGCTACACCTTC
>TRBV10-2|-|-|TRBJ2-3
CASSATTLSTDTQYF
TGCGCCAGCTCCGCGACTACCCTTAGCACAGATACGCAGTATTTT
>TRBV6-5|few|-|TRBJ1-3
CASSYRAGNTIYF
TGTGCCAGCAGTTACAGGGCTGGAAACACCATATATTTT
>TRBV28|-|-|TRBJ2-7
CASSSLALGRGPYEQYF
TGTGCCAGCAGTAGTCTCGCCCTAGGCAGGGGCCCCTACGAGCAGTACTTC
>TRBV6-6|-|TRBD1|TRBJ2-5
CASSYLTGGETQYF
TGTGCCAGCAGTTACCTGACAGGGGGCGAGACCCAGTACTTC
>TRBV6-6|-|TRBD1|TRBJ1-2
CASSPGQNYGYTF
TGTGCCAGCAGCCCGGGACAGAACTATGGCTACACCTTC
>TRBV4-3|few|-|TRBJ1-3
CASSHRLGTGNTIYF
TGCGCCAGCAGCCATCGGTTGGGAACAGGAAACACCATATATTTT
>TRBV7-3|-|-|TRBJ2-7
CASSSWTASSYEQYF
TGTGCCAGCAGCTCATGGACCGCGAGCTCCTACGAGCAGTACTTC
>TRBV29-1|few|-|TRBJ2-5
CSVSSGAVLETQYF
TGCAGCGTTAGTTCGGGAGCGGTTTTAGAGACCCAGTACTTC
>TRBV4-1|-|-|TRBJ2-2
CASSASPGRTGELFF
TGCGCCAGCAGCGCCAGTCCTGGCCGAACCGGGGAGCTGTTTTTT
>TRBV7-9|-|TRBD1|TRBJ2-1
CASSSLTGGILRRNNEQFF
TGTGCCAGCAGCTCTCTAACAGGGGGGATTCTGAGGCGCAACAATGAGCAGTTCTTC
>TRBV5-1|-|-|TRBJ2-2
CASSTTVFGELFF
TGCGCCAGCAGCACGACAGTTTTCGGGGAGCTGTTTTTT
>TRBV28|few|-|TRBJ1-3
CASSSPQVSGNTIYF
TGTGCCAGCAGTTCCCCACAGGTTTCTGGAAACACCATATATTTT
>TRBV7-9|-|-|TRBJ2-2
CASSLAGTNTGEPFF
TGTGCCAGCAGCTTAGCCGGGACGAACACCGGGGAGCCGTTTTTT
>TRBV5-1|few|TRBD2|TRBJ2-3
CASSVGRFSGEDTQYF
TGCGCCAGCAGCGTAGGGAGGTTTAGCGGGGAAGATACGCAGTATTTT
>TRBV28|few|TRBD1|TRBJ1-3
CASSPSGTGGNTIYF
TGTGCCAGCAGTCCTTCCGGGACAGGGGGAAACACCATATATTTT
>TRBV10-2|-|TRBD1|TRBJ1-3
CASSVGTDLSGNTIYF
TGCGCCAGCAGTGTCGGGACAGACCTTTCTGGAAACACCATATATTTT
>TRBV2|-|-|TRBJ1-6
CASKPRPAYNSPLHF
TGTGCCAGCAAACCCCGTCCAGCTTATAATTCACCCCTCCACTTT
>TRBV4-1|few|TRBD2|TRBJ2-6
CASSQDGRAAGANVLTF
TGCGCCAGCAGCCAAGATGGGAGGGCGGCAGGGGCCAACGTCCTGACTTTC
>TRBV4-2|-|TRBD1|TRBJ2-7
CASSSTHTYRGGEQYF
TGTGCCAGCAGCTCAACGCACACTTACAGGGGTGGCGAGCAGTACTTC
>TRBV5-1|few|TRBD1|TRBJ1-1
CASSGTGVHTEAFF
TGTGCCAGCAGCGGGACAGGGGTCCACACTGAAGCTTTCTTT
>TRBV29-1|-|-|TRBJ2-1
CSVEWRTSYNEQFF
TGCAGCGTTGAATGGCGGACCTCCTACAATGAGCAGTTCTTC
>TRBV27|few|-|TRBJ2-3
CASGFRMDGNTQYF
TGTGCCAGCGGGTTCCGAATGGACGGGAATACGCAGTATTTT